A single sample gave rise to the 11 T cell receptor beta chains below, sequenced in a study of shared clonotypes between healthy human individuals. Generated by immunoSEQ multiplex PCR, the TCRdb table keeps only in-frame clones and is missing some. The table records over a million clones, roughly 74% of them present only once. Sequences were obtained from memory CD4+ T cells from PBMCs. Stated subset: CD45RA-negative fraction. These receptors were obtained from a man in his late teens or twenties in good health. Some clones in this sample may be carry-over from other donors' samples.

CDR3 bases: TGTGCCAGCAGCTTGTTTTTTCGGGACAATGAGCAGTTCTTC. It specifies CASSLFFRDNEQFF. This rearrangement joins TRBV5-4 to TRBJ2-1, with no clear D. The germline V gene has CDR1 SGHNT and CDR2 YYREEE (reference sequence). The CDR3 has 14 amino acids. Trimming removed 1 base at V and 5 bases at J, with 10 bases between.

This chain links TRBV10-2 with TRBJ2-6; possible D gene TRBD2, 5 bases. This CDR3 spans 18 amino acids. Between the trimmed V and J ends, which lost 4 bases and 3 bases, there was a span of 19 bases. Germline CDR1 and CDR2: WSHSY and SAAADI. The CDR3 protein is CASSGRGLAYGGANVLTF. CDR3 sequence (DNA): TGCGCCAGCAGTGGTCGGGGTCTCGCTTATGGTGGGGCCAACGTCCTGACTTTC.

The chain joins TRBV5-6 to TRBJ2-5, with 9 bases aligning to TRBD1. This CDR3 has 15 amino acids. Unmatched junction bases numbered 7, after V lost 4 bases and J lost 3 bases. Germline lookup yields CDR1 SGHDT and CDR2 YYEEEE. The chain's CDR3 is CASSRDRVGKETQYF. CDR3 nucleotide sequence: TGTGCCAGCAGCAGGGACAGGGTGGGGAAAGAGACCCAGTACTTC.

The CDR3 DNA follows: TGTGCCAGCAGCTTAGTCCCGGTTCGTTCCGCAGATACGCAGTATTTT. This translates into CASSLVPVRSADTQYF. The chain joins TRBV11-1 to TRBJ2-3; D gene uncertain. V lost 1 base and J lost 4, with 15 bases in between. The CDR3 is 16 residues long. Germline CDR1 SGHAT, CDR2 FQDESV (reference sequence).

This chain connects TRBV5-6 to TRBJ2-5; 8 nucleotides line up with TRBD1. The CDR3 has 15 amino acids. V was pared by 0 bases and J by 3 bases, with 4 bases of the junction left unmatched. CDR1 SGHDT and CDR2 YYEEEE come from the germline V gene. This CDR3 is CASSLVSQGEETQYF. For the CDR3, the DNA is TGTGCCAGCAGCTTGGTATCACAGGGGGAAGAGACCCAGTACTTC.

This clone was observed a single time. The V and J genes are TRBV19 and TRBJ2-1; tentative D call: TRBD2 (6 bases). Germline V gene lookup returns CDR1 LNHDA and CDR2 SQIVND (reference sequence). V was trimmed by 1 base and J by 0 bases, leaving 13 bases between them. The CDR3 consists of 17 residues. In DNA form, the CDR3 reads TGTGCCAGTAGTATAGGGGCTAGCGCCAGCTCCTACAATGAGCAGTTCTTC. Its translation is CASSIGASASSYNEQFF.

In regard to this clone: A far larger clone is a single base away, which makes a read error likely. The J gene is TRBJ2-2, the V gene TRBV2; 10 nucleotides align to TRBD1. The CDR3 totals 16 residues. Trimming removed 8 bases from V and 4 bases from J; junction bases left unmatched: 10. Germline V gene lookup returns CDR1 SNHLY and CDR2 FYNNEI. CDR3 DNA: TGTGCCAGCTCCGGGACAGGGGCCGGTCTCACCGGGGAGCTGTTTTTT. Translation gives CASSGTGAGLTGELFF.

The V and J genes are TRBV7-6 and TRBJ2-3; TRBD2 matches at 7 bases. In germline, CDR1 is SGHVS, CDR2 FNYEAQ. CDR3 length: 19 residues. V was pared by 4 bases and J by 0 bases, with 16 bases of the junction left unmatched. In DNA form, the CDR3 reads TGTGCCAGCAGCTGCACCTTTGTGGGAGGGGTAAGTAGCACAGATACGCAGTATTTT. Translation: CASSCTFVGGVSSTDTQYF.

The J gene is TRBJ1-2, the V gene TRBV28; D uncertain. Germline CDR1 reads MDHEN; CDR2 reads SYDVKM. V was shortened by 4 bases and J by 4 bases, with 7 bases between the two germline ends. CDR3 length: 12 amino acids. The CDR3: CASSWAVYGYTF. The CDR3 DNA follows: TGTGCCAGCAGTTGGGCAGTCTATGGCTACACCTTC.

This chain uses TRBV6-1 with TRBJ1-2; D is unclear. Germline CDR1 is MNHNS and CDR2 is SASEGT. The CDR3 spans 10 residues. With 6 bases removed from V and 5 bases from J, the gap between germline ends came to 4 bases. CDR3 coding DNA: TGTGCCAGCAGGATATATGGCTACACCTTC. Its protein is CASRIYGYTF.

This rearrangement joins TRBV29-1 to TRBJ2-7; 9 bases line up with TRBD2. The CDR3 is 11 residues long. The V and J ends lost 4 bases and 6 bases, in that order; junction bases with no gene match: 1. Germline loops: CDR1 SQVTM, CDR2 ANQGSEA. The CDR3 nucleotides are TGCAGCGTTGGACTAGCGGTCGAGCAGTACTTC. This codes for CSVGLAVEQYF.